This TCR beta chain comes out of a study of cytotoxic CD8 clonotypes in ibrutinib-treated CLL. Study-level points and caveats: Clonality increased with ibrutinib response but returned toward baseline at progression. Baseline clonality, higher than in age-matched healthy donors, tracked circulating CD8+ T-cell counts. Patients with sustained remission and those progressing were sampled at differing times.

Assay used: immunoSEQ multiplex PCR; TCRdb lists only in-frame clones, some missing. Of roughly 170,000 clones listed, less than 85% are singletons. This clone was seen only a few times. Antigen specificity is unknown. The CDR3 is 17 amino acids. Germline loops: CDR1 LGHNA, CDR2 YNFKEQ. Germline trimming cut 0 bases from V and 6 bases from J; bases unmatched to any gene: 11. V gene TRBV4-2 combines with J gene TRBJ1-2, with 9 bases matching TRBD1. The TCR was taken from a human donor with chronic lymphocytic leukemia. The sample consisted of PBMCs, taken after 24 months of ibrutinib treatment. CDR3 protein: CASSQDLRQGVGDGYTF. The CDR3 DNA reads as TGTGCCAGCAGCCAAGATCTTAGACAGGGGGTCGGGGATGGCTACACCTTC.